What follows are 20 T cell receptor beta chains derived from one specimen sequenced in a study of T cell changes during pregnancy in multiple sclerosis. The method was immunoSEQ multiplex PCR; TCRdb's version includes in-frame clones alone and lacks a portion of them. Among around 30,000 clones, 75% to 95% were seen once, and the ten largest hold around 4.1%. The input for sequencing was CD8+ T cells from peripheral blood mononuclear cells, taken in the second trimester of pregnancy. Receptors originate from a female donor with multiple sclerosis, enrolled in a pregnancy study.

V usage is TRBV7-2 and J usage is TRBJ1-5; a weak D match, TRBD1 (5 bases). Germline V gene data show CDR1 as SGHTA and CDR2 as FQGNSA. This CDR3 has 15 amino acids. V dropped 4 bases and J dropped 0 bases, with 10 bases sitting between them. The CDR3 here is CASSWTLYSNQPQHF. In DNA, the CDR3 is TGTGCCAGCAGCTGGACACTATATAGCAATCAGCCCCAGCATTTT. Using reference TRBV7-2 and TRBJ1-5 for the parts outside the CDR3, the full variable domain is GAGVSQSPSNKVTEKGKDVELRCDPISGHTALYWYRQSLGQGLEFLIYFQGNSAPDKSGLPSDRFSAERTGGSVSTLTIQRTQQEDSAVYLCASSWTLYSNQPQHFGDGTRLSIL.

J is TRBJ2-7 and V is TRBV7-6; D is possibly TRBD1 (6 bases). This CDR3 region has 16 residues. Trimming stripped 5 bases from V and 3 bases from J, with 20 bases between. CDR1 and CDR2 (germline): SGHVS, FNYEAQ. CDR3 nucleotide sequence: TGTGCCAGCAGCCCGACCCAGGGGACCGCCGGCTACGAGCAGTACTTC. Protein: CASSPTQGTAGYEQYF.

V usage is TRBV5-1 and J usage is TRBJ2-1; 8 nucleotides line up with TRBD2. CDR1 is SGHRS, CDR2 YFSETQ, per germline. With V trimmed by 2 bases and J by 2 bases, 3 bases remained unmatched. The CDR3 length is 15 residues. CDR3 nucleotides: TGCGCCAGCAGCTTAGGACTAGCAGCCTACAATGAGCAGTTCTTC. Translated, it gives CASSLGLAAYNEQFF. The full variable domain, with the rest looked up from reference TRBV5-1 and TRBJ2-1, is KAGVTQTPRYLIKTRGQQVTLSCSPISGHRSVSWYQQTPGQGLQFLFEYFSETQRNKGNFPGRFSGRQFSNSRSEMNVSTLELGDSALYLCASSLGLAAYNEQFFGPGTRLTVL.

The chain is built from TRBV4-2 and TRBJ2-1, with 7 bases identical to TRBD1. The CDR3 spans 16 residues. CDR1 LGHNA and CDR2 YNFKEQ come from the germline V gene. Trimming took 0 bases from V and 3 from J; bases not matched to a gene: 5. The CDR3 region is CASSQEGQENYNEQFF. The CDR3 DNA reads as TGTGCCAGCAGCCAAGAAGGACAGGAGAACTACAATGAGCAGTTCTTC.

The chain combines TRBV11-3 with TRBJ2-3; 9 positions agree with TRBD2. Germline CDR1 is SGHNT and CDR2 is YENEEA. The J segment lost 4 bases and the V segment lost 4 bases, leaving 9 bases of the junction unmatched. The CDR3 has 16 amino acids. Here the CDR3 DNA reads TGTGCCAGCAGCTCCAATTTAGCGGGAGAGGCAGATACGCAGTATTTT. Residues: CASSSNLAGEADTQYF.

This sequence joins TRBV28 and TRBJ2-1, with TRBD2 identical over 16 bases. The V gene's germline CDR1 is MDHEN and CDR2 SYDVKM. The V segment lost 3 bases and the J segment 4 bases; nucleotides outside the gene matches: 9. This CDR3 spans 19 amino acids. Here the CDR3 reads CASSFPPGTSGREYNEQFF. The CDR3 bases are TGTGCCAGCAGTTTCCCCCCCGGGACTAGCGGGAGGGAATACAATGAGCAGTTCTTC.

V and J are TRBV27 and TRBJ2-1; 10 bases map to TRBD1. CDR3 size: 15 residues. Germline CDR1 is MNHEY and CDR2 is SMNVEV (reference sequence). Trimming took 7 bases from V and 8 from J; bases not matched to a gene: 11. The CDR3 is CASTRPGQGSDEQFF. Here the CDR3 DNA reads TGTGCCAGCACGAGACCGGGACAGGGGTCCGATGAGCAGTTCTTC.

There are a few counts of this clone. This chain joins TRBV4-3 and TRBJ2-7; 8 nucleotides match TRBD2. CDR3 length: 15 residues. Germline CDR1 and CDR2: LGHNA and YSLEER. V shed 0 bases, J shed 1 base, and the junction held 2 bases outside the gene matches. The CDR3 coding sequence is TGCGCCAGCAGCCAAGAACTAGCGGAATCCTACGAGCAGTACTTC. It encodes CASSQELAESYEQYF.

The gene calls are TRBV6-6 and TRBJ1-1; no reliable D call. Trimming pared 8 bases from V and 1 base from J, leaving 14 bases between. Germline CDR1 and CDR2: MNHNY and SVGAGI (reference sequence). The CDR3 covers 14 residues. CDR3 in amino acids: CASGAGPQNTEAFF. CDR3 DNA sequence: TGTGCCAGCGGTGCAGGTCCCCAGAACACTGAAGCTTTCTTT.

CDR3 loop: CASSPLPFGGREEQPQHF. The DNA for the CDR3 is TGTGCCAGCAGTCCCCTCCCGTTCGGAGGGAGGGAAGAACAGCCCCAGCATTTT. The V gene is TRBV27, the J gene TRBJ1-5; D remains ambiguous. Per the germline V gene, CDR1 is MNHEY and CDR2 is SMNVEV (reference sequence). CDR3 length: 18 residues. With 5 bases removed from V and 7 bases from J, the gap between germline ends came to 27 bases.

V and J are TRBV5-6 and TRBJ2-2; D possibly corresponds to TRBD2 (5 bases). The germline V gene encodes CDR1 SGHDT and CDR2 YYEEEE. The V end lost 1 base, the J end lost 1 base, and 11 bases lay between the germline ends. This CDR3 has 16 amino acids. The CDR3 is CASSLSLAVNTGELFF. In DNA, the CDR3 is TGTGCCAGCAGCTTGAGTCTAGCCGTGAACACCGGGGAGCTGTTTTTT. Full variable domain (outside the CDR3, taken from reference TRBV5-6 and TRBJ2-2): DAGVTQSPTHLIKTRGQQVTLRCSPKSGHDTVSWYQQALGQGPQFIFQYYEEEERQRGNFPDRFSGHQFPNYSSELNVNALLLGDSALYLCASSLSLAVNTGELFFGEGSRLTVL.

The chain uses TRBV27 and TRBJ2-7; TRBD1 might be the D (6 bases). This CDR3 has 14 residues. Germline values: CDR1 MNHEY, CDR2 SMNVEV (reference sequence). The germline V and J ends were trimmed by 6 bases and 0 bases, with 12 bases remaining between them. The CDR3 here is CASRWGQNSYEQYF. DNA of the CDR3: TGTGCCAGCAGATGGGGACAAAACTCCTACGAGCAGTACTTC.

The chain has TRBV10-2 and TRBJ2-7, with 8 bases matching TRBD2. From germline, CDR1 is WSHSY and CDR2 SAAADI. The CDR3 runs to 13 residues. After removal of 10 bases from V and 1 base from J, the junction contained 6 bases not matched to a gene. The DNA of the CDR3 is TGCGCCATTTCAGCGGGAGAGTCCTACGAGCAGTACTTC. This gives the protein CAISAGESYEQYF.

The V gene is TRBV10-1, the J gene TRBJ2-1; 11 bases align to TRBD1. The V segment lost 5 bases and the J segment 7 bases; nucleotides outside the gene matches: 7. The CDR3 loop spans 15 amino acids. Germline values: CDR1 WNHNN, CDR2 SYGVQD (reference sequence). The CDR3 protein is CASSHGQGAWNEQFF. CDR3 in DNA: TGCGCCAGCAGTCACGGACAGGGGGCATGGAATGAGCAGTTCTTC.

The V and J genes are TRBV30 and TRBJ2-2; 9 bases line up with TRBD1. The CDR3 runs 15 residues. CDR1 GTSNPN and CDR2 SVGIG come from the germline V gene (reference sequence). V gave up 2 bases and J gave up 3 bases; unmatched junction bases: 4. CDR3 sequence: CAWSSGTGYTGELFF. The CDR3, as DNA: TGTGCCTGGAGTTCCGGGACAGGGTACACCGGGGAGCTGTTTTTT.

The V gene is TRBV15, the J gene TRBJ1-6; TRBD1 aligns across 9 bases. The V and J ends lost 5 bases and 4 bases, in that order; junction bases with no gene match: 12. This CDR3 is 18 amino acids long. Germline-derived CDR1 and CDR2 are LNHNV and YYDKDF (reference sequence). In nucleotides, the CDR3 is TGTGCCACCAGCGAAATGGACAGGGGTTTCTTTTATAATTCACCCCTCCACTTT. This translates into CATSEMDRGFFYNSPLHF.

The chain couples TRBV5-1 to TRBJ2-3, with a possible D match to TRBD2 (6 bases). The CDR3 is 15 amino acids. V was trimmed by 3 bases and J by 5 bases, leaving 16 bases between them. Germline V gene data show CDR1 as SGHRS and CDR2 as YFSETQ. This CDR3 reads CASSSGTGEVDTQYF. In DNA, the CDR3 is TGCGCCAGCAGCTCCGGAACGGGAGAGGTAGATACGCAGTATTTT. Based on the CDR3 plus reference TRBV5-1 and TRBJ2-3, the full variable domain is KAGVTQTPRYLIKTRGQQVTLSCSPISGHRSVSWYQQTPGQGLQFLFEYFSETQRNKGNFPGRFSGRQFSNSRSEMNVSTLELGDSALYLCASSSGTGEVDTQYFGPGTRLTVL.

CDR3 in DNA: TGTGCCAGCAGCTCCCCCCAAGGGGGAGAAGCTAACTATGGCTACACCTTC. This gives the protein CASSSPQGGEANYGYTF. The gene calls are TRBV7-2 and TRBJ1-2; tentative D call: TRBD1 (6 bases). This CDR3 has 17 amino acids. V lost 4 bases, J lost 0 bases, and 18 bases lay in between. Germline CDR1 reads SGHTA; CDR2 reads FQGNSA.

This chain links TRBV6-6 with TRBJ2-7, with D possibly being TRBD1 (5 bases). The germline V gene encodes CDR1 MNHNY and CDR2 SVGAGI (reference sequence). The CDR3 extends over 14 amino acids. The ends were cut back, 2 bases at V and 2 bases at J, with 10 bases in the middle. The CDR3, as DNA: TGTGCCAGCAGTTACCCCGGACAAACCTACGAGCAGTACTTC. It encodes CASSYPGQTYEQYF.

V gene TRBV4-1 combines with J gene TRBJ1-5; D unclear. The V end was cut by 2 bases, the J end by 4 bases, with 9 bases between. CDR3 length: 14 amino acids. Germline values: CDR1 MGHRA, CDR2 YSYEKL. CDR3 sequence: CASSQMSGNQPQHF. The CDR3 DNA sequence: TGCGCCAGCAGCCAAATGTCGGGAAATCAGCCCCAGCATTTT.